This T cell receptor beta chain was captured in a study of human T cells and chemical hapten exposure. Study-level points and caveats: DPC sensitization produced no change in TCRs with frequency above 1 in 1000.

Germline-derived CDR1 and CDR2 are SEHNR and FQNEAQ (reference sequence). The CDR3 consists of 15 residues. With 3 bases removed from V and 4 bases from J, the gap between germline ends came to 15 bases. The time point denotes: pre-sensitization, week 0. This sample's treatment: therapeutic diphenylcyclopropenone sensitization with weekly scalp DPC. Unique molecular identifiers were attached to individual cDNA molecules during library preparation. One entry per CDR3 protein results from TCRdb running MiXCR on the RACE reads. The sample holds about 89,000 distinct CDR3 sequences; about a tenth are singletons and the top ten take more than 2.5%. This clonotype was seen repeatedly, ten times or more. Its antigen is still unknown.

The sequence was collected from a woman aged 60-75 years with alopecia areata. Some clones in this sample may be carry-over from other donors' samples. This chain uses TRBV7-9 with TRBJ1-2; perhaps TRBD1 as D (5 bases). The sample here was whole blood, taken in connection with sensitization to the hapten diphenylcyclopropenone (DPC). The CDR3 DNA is TGTGCCAGCAGCTTGACCACTGTCCAGGGCTATGGCTACACCTTC. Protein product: CASSLTTVQGYGYTF.